Sequencing of this TCR beta chain was carried out in a study of cytomegalovirus exposure and HLA in healthy donors. Study outcomes and limitations: TCR beta chains numbering more than 150 were designated cytomegalovirus-associated.

Germline values: CDR1 SGHNT, CDR2 YENEEA. This CDR3 contains 17 residues. V lost 6 bases, J lost 3 bases, and 8 bases stayed unmatched. Among the roughly 110 subjects of the validation cohort, separate from the roughly 670-subject first cohort, were the donors. As regards this clone: Its cognate antigen is unknown.

TCRdb keeps only in-frame clones here, not all; method: immunoSEQ multiplex PCR. The sample contains tens of thousands of clones, roughly 94% of which appear only once. The chain uses TRBV11-3 and TRBJ2-2; 12 nucleotides agree with TRBD2. What was sequenced was PBMCs. This receptor was taken from a woman between 18 and 30 years old in good health and CMV-seropositive. CDR3 bases: TGTGCCAGCAGTCTAGCGGGGGGGCCGGTAGACACCGGGGAGCTGTTTTTT. Translation gives CASSLAGGPVDTGELFF.